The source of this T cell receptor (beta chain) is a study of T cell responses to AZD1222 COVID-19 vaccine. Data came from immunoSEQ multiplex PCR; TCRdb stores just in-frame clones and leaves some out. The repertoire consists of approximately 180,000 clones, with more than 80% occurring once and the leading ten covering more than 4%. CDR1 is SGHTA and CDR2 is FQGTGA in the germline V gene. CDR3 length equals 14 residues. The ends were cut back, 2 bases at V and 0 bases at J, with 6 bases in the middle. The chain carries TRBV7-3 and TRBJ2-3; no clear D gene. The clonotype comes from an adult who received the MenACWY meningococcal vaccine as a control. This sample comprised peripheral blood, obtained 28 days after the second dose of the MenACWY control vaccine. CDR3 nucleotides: TGTGCCAGCAGCTTATACCGTAGCACAGATACGCAGTATTTT. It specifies CASSLYRSTDTQYF.